Included here is one TCR beta chain sequence, with context. The target antigen is unknown. The CDR3 runs to 16 residues. V was trimmed by 6 bases and J by 0 bases, leaving 17 bases between them. Germline CDR1 reads MDHEN; CDR2 reads SYDVKM. The source of the sample is a study of T cells in Graves' hyperthyroidism and ophthalmopathy. Study-wide context: Prior to any treatment, at the point of initial diagnosis, peripheral blood was collected.

The study's findings and limits: In blood, most of the thyroid clonotypes expanded above 0.001 were also present.

TCR beta CDR3 sequences were amplified from RNA transcripts. During a first-round RT-PCR of the TCR CDR3, the HTBI primer set was used. TCRdb passed the multiplex PCR reads through MiXCR, listing each CDR3 protein once. The sample consists of 450,000 to 650,000 distinct CDR3 sequences, around 20% of them appearing once. The sample consisted of blood. The clonotype comes from a man aged 18 to 29 with Graves' hyperthyroidism. The chain recombines TRBV28 with TRBJ1-1; perhaps TRBD1 as D (5 bases). As DNA, the CDR3 is TGTGCCAGCAGCTTTCCCTTGGGACGGATGAACACTGAAGCTTTCTTT. Residues: CASSFPLGRMNTEAFF.